Following are 20 T cell receptor beta chains from one sample sequenced in a study of blood T cells in healthy people across ages. It was with a sample-barcoded 5' primer and a J-beta primer mix that a second PCR of about 6 to 12 cycles was run. One entry per CDR3 protein results from TCRdb running MiXCR on the 5' RACE reads. The sample contains around 940,000 distinct CDR3 sequences, roughly half of which appear only once. Sequenced: blood. The source is a woman aged 55-70 years in good health.

This sequence joins TRBV20-1 and TRBJ2-3, with D unresolved. Germline CDR1 DFQATT, CDR2 SNEGSKA (reference sequence). Trimming took off 6 bases at V and 2 bases at J, with 9 bases between the two ends. CDR3 length equals 12 residues. The CDR3 protein is CSARPDTDTQYF. The CDR3 region has the DNA TGCAGTGCCCGACCCGACACAGATACGCAGTATTTT.

V usage is TRBV11-2 and J usage is TRBJ2-3; D might be TRBD2 (7 bases). The CDR3 consists of 14 residues. The germline V gene has CDR1 SGHAT and CDR2 FQNNGV. The V and J ends lost 8 bases and 6 bases respectively, with 18 bases between them. In nucleotides, the CDR3 is TGTGCCAGCTCCACCGGGGGGCCCCCGGATACGCAGTATTTT. Amino acid sequence: CASSTGGPPDTQYF.

This chain uses TRBV6-5 with TRBJ2-7; TRBD1 matches 7 bases. The V segment lost 5 bases and the J segment 1 base; nucleotides outside the gene matches: 8. The CDR3 contains 15 residues. Germline V gene data show CDR1 as MNHEY and CDR2 as SVGAGI. This CDR3 is CASSRTTGRSYEQYF. The CDR3 DNA reads as TGTGCCAGCAGTCGAACGACAGGGCGGTCCTACGAGCAGTACTTC.

The chain employs TRBV5-1 and TRBJ1-4, with D hard to call. With 3 bases removed from V and 5 bases from J, the gap between germline ends came to 14 bases. The CDR3 is 15 residues long. The germline gives CDR1 SGHRS, CDR2 YFSETQ. The CDR3 DNA reads TGCGCCAGCAGCTATCACAGCAAAGGAAATGAAAAACTGTTTTTT. Translation gives CASSYHSKGNEKLFF.

This clonotype was found a few times. The V and J genes are TRBV6-1 and TRBJ2-7; tentatively, D is TRBD1 or TRBD2 (5 bases each). Between the trimmed V and J ends, which lost 4 bases and 5 bases, there was a span of 15 bases. The CDR3 runs to 14 residues. Germline assignment: CDR1 MNHNS and CDR2 SASEGT. This CDR3 reads CASSVKSGTHEQYF. In DNA form, the CDR3 reads TGTGCCAGCAGTGTAAAGTCCGGGACCCACGAGCAGTACTTC.

J is TRBJ2-4 and V is TRBV10-3; D remains ambiguous. The J call is uncertain, as TRBJ2-7 better fits the DNA end. From germline, CDR1 is ENHRY and CDR2 SYGVKD. This CDR3 has 13 amino acids. CDR3: CAISSPLDYEQYF. Written as DNA, the CDR3 is TGTGCCATCAGTTCCCCCCTTGACTACGAGCAGTACTTC.

This clonotype has at least ten counts. The chain uses TRBV6-5 and TRBJ2-3; D could derive from TRBD1 or TRBD2 (5 bases each). The CDR3 totals 13 residues. Trimming took off 4 bases at V and 10 bases at J, with 15 bases between the two ends. CDR1 is MNHEY and CDR2 is SVGAGI in the germline V gene. This chain's CDR3 is CASSSPSLGAQYF. CDR3 sequence (DNA): TGTGCCAGCAGTTCCCCTTCGTTGGGGGCGCAGTATTTT.

This clonotype appeared a few times. The DNA of the CDR3 is TGTGCCAGCAGCCAAGGGTTATCGCGGACCTCCTACGAGCAGTACTTC. Translated: CASSQGLSRTSYEQYF. This sequence joins TRBV3-1 and TRBJ2-7; unclear D gene. The CDR3 contains 16 residues. Trimming removed 1 base from V and 0 bases from J, with 13 bases in between. Germline V gene lookup returns CDR1 LGHDT and CDR2 YNNKEL (reference sequence).

This chain links TRBV7-2 with TRBJ2-1, with D unresolved. The J call may be mistaken, given a closer DNA end match to TRBJ2-7. This CDR3 comprises 13 residues. CDR1 and CDR2 (germline): SGHTA, FQGNSA. The DNA of the CDR3 is TGTGCCAGCAGCTCCCCGAACTTGTACGAGCAGTACTTC. Its translation is CASSSPNLYEQYF.

With regard to this clonotype: The junction shows a germline mismatch at one end, possibly a read error. This chain links TRBV5-1 with TRBJ1-1; TRBD1 matches 11 bases. Per the germline V gene, CDR1 is SGHRS and CDR2 is YFSETQ. The CDR3 extends over 17 amino acids. The CDR3: CASSPRTGGLVNTEAFF. In DNA form, the CDR3 reads TGCGCCAGCAGCCCCCGGACAGGGGGCCTTGTGAACACCGAAGCTTTCTTT. Using reference TRBV5-1 and TRBJ1-1 for the parts outside the CDR3, the full variable domain is KAGVTQTPRYLIKTRGQQVTLSCSPISGHRSVSWYQQTPGQGLQFLFEYFSETQRNKGNFPGRFSGRQFSNSRSEMNVSTLELGDSALYLCASSPRTGGLVNTEAFFGQGTRLTVV.

The rearrangement uses TRBV5-1 and TRBJ2-3; perhaps D is TRBD1 or TRBD2 (5 bases each). The CDR3 runs to 15 residues. V was cut by 4 bases and J by 1 base, with 13 bases left in between. Germline CDR1 SGHRS, CDR2 YFSETQ. For the CDR3, the DNA is TGCGCCAGCAGCCGGGACGACGGGGGCACAGATACGCAGTATTTT. This sequence encodes CASSRDDGGTDTQYF.

This clonotype has a handful of counts. V usage is TRBV20-1 and J usage is TRBJ1-5; tentatively, D is TRBD1 (5 bases). CDR1 is DFQATT, CDR2 SNEGSKA, per germline (reference sequence). The germline V and J ends were trimmed by 3 bases and 4 bases, with 13 bases remaining between them. The CDR3 loop spans 14 amino acids. This chain's CDR3 is CSARGGLGNQPQHF. CDR3 nucleotide sequence: TGCAGTGCTAGGGGGGGTTTGGGTAATCAGCCCCAGCATTTT.

This chain links TRBV9 with TRBJ2-1, with D perhaps matching TRBD1 (7 bases). Germline V gives CDR1 SGDLS, CDR2 YYNGEE. This CDR3 has 15 amino acids. The V end was cut by 1 base, the J end by 3 bases, with 11 bases between. CDR3 residues: CASSVSQGGYNEQFF. CDR3 in DNA: TGTGCCAGCAGCGTATCCCAGGGGGGCTACAATGAGCAGTTCTTC.

The table lists this clonotype with many counts. The rearrangement joins TRBV29-1 to TRBJ2-1; D remains unclear. Germline V gene lookup returns CDR1 SQVTM and CDR2 ANQGSEA. This CDR3 region has 11 residues. V lost 5 bases and J 5 bases, leaving 7 bases between the germline ends. The CDR3 is CSVSYNNEQFF. In nucleotides, the CDR3 is TGCAGCGTTTCCTATAACAATGAGCAGTTCTTC.

This clonotype occurred a few times. The rearrangement uses TRBV27 and TRBJ2-7; no firm D call. Germline V gives CDR1 MNHEY, CDR2 SMNVEV (reference sequence). This CDR3 has 14 residues. The V and J ends lost 3 bases and 0 bases respectively, with 9 bases between them. The CDR3 region is CASSFGPSSYEQYF. Here the CDR3 DNA reads TGTGCCAGCAGTTTTGGACCAAGCTCCTACGAGCAGTACTTC.

The chain joins TRBV10-3 to TRBJ2-7; tentative D call: TRBD2 (5 bases). Trimming pared 6 bases from V and 1 base from J, leaving 7 bases between. Germline CDR1 reads ENHRY; CDR2 reads SYGVKD. This CDR3 has 12 amino acids. Here the CDR3 DNA reads TGTGCCATCAGGGAGGAGTCCTACGAGCAGTACTTC. This gives the protein CAIREESYEQYF.

Concerning this clonotype itself: The junction departs from germline at one end; a sequencing error may be responsible. The chain couples TRBV28 to TRBJ2-6; D remains unclear. This CDR3 has 14 amino acids. CDR1 and CDR2 from the germline V gene are MDHEN and SYDVKM. In DNA, the CDR3 is TGTGCCAGCGGCAGTCGATCTGGGACCAACGTCCTGACTTTC. Translation gives CASGSRSGTNVLTF.

This clonotype was seen at least ten times. The V gene is TRBV12-3 or TRBV12-4, the J gene TRBJ2-2; unclear D gene. Trimming removed 7 bases at V and 6 bases at J, with 6 bases between. This CDR3 has 11 amino acids. CDR3 residues: CASTSAGELFF. CDR3 nucleotide sequence: TGTGCCAGCACGTCCGCCGGGGAGCTGTTTTTT.

The genes are TRBV20-1 and TRBJ2-1; no clear D. This CDR3 is built from 12 residues. Trimming pared 2 bases from V and 7 bases from J, leaving 9 bases between. CDR1 DFQATT and CDR2 SNEGSKA come from the germline V gene (reference sequence). CDR3 loop: CSARIVGNEQFF. In DNA, the CDR3 is TGCAGTGCTAGAATAGTGGGGAATGAGCAGTTCTTC.

This rearrangement joins TRBV29-1 to TRBJ2-3, with 9 bases aligning to TRBD2. V was pared by 5 bases and J by 1 base, with 7 bases of the junction left unmatched. This CDR3 has 15 amino acids. Germline loops: CDR1 SQVTM, CDR2 ANQGSEA. The CDR3 spells CSVRTRTSGTDTQYF. CDR3 DNA sequence: TGCAGCGTTAGAACCAGGACTAGCGGCACAGATACGCAGTATTTT.